The table lists the clone carrying this T cell receptor beta chain with many counts. Its antigen is undetermined. The entry originates in a study of T cells in Graves' hyperthyroidism and ophthalmopathy. Study-wide points: Appearing also in blood were most of the thyroid clonotypes expanded above 0.001.

The study excluded patients with uncontrolled infection, other autoimmune disease, pregnancy or lactation. V gave up 2 bases and J gave up 8 bases, with 6 bases separating them. The CDR3 has 12 amino acids. Germline values: CDR1 MDHEN, CDR2 SYDVKM. RNA transcripts provided the source from which TCR beta CDR3 regions were amplified. TCR CDR3 underwent first-round RT-PCR with the HTBI primer set. Each CDR3 protein is one row after TCRdb ran MiXCR on the multiplex PCR reads. The data contain about 590,000 distinct CDR3 sequences, roughly 14% of them singletons. The chain employs TRBV28 and TRBJ2-2; D uncertain. Source material: blood. This clonotype was obtained from a woman aged 30 to 39 with Graves' hyperthyroidism. The CDR3 nucleotides read TGTGCCAGCAGTTTAATGGGTGGGGAGCTGTTTTTT. Amino acids: CASSLMGGELFF. Combining the CDR3 with reference TRBV28 and TRBJ2-2 gives the whole variable domain DVKVTQSSRYLVKRTGEKVFLECVQDMDHENMFWYRQDPGLGLRLIYFSYDVKMKEKGDIPEGYSVSREKKERFSLILESASTNQTSMYLCASSLMGGELFFGEGSRLTVL.